This record covers a single T cell receptor beta chain. The antigen remains undetermined. The primer mix had 60 Vbeta and 13 Jbeta primers. The repertoire was sequenced with immunoSEQ multiplex PCR; TCRdb's copy has only in-frame clones and lacks some. The top ten hold less than 4.5% of the sample, which has 200,000 to 250,000 clones, around 73% seen once. The data derive from a study of cytomegalovirus exposure and HLA in healthy donors. Trimming at V came to 3 bases and at J to 7 bases, leaving 7 bases not matched to a gene. The germline V gene encodes CDR1 SGHRS and CDR2 YFSETQ. The CDR3 sequence is 14 residues long. Study observations and caveats: A later examination showed that TCR association rates differed by HLA locus, with DRB1 most and HLA-C fewest. Approximately 18,000 TCR beta sequences were associated with HLA alleles at 0.05 false discovery rate in a later analysis. The study recorded 160 or so TCR beta chains that were cytomegalovirus-associated.

Each of the donors was a healthy bone marrow donor. The sample consisted of PBMCs. The chain joins TRBV5-1 to TRBJ2-1, with TRBD2 matching over 7 bases. The TCR was taken from a male donor in good health and CMV-seronegative. The CDR3 is CASSWGGRENEQFF. Here the CDR3 DNA reads TGCGCCAGCAGCTGGGGCGGGAGAGAAAATGAGCAGTTCTTC.